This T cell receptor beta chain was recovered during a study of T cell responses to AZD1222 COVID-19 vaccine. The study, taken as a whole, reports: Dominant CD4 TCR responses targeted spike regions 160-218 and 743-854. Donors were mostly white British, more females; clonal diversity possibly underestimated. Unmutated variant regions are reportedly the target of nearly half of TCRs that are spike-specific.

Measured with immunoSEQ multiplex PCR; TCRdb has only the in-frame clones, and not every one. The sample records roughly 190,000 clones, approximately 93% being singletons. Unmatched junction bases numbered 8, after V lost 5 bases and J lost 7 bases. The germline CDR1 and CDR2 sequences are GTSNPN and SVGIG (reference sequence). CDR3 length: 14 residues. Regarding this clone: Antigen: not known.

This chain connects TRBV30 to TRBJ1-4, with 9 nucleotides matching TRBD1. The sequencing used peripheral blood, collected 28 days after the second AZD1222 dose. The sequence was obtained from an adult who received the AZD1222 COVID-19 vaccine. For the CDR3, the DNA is TGTGCCTGGGAAGCCGGGACAGGGAGTGAAAAACTGTTTTTT. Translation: CAWEAGTGSEKLFF.